These 25 T cell receptor beta chains were sequenced from one sample in a study of response to subunit inactivated influenza vaccine. TCRdb reprocessed the RT-PCR reads via MiXCR and lists one record per CDR3 protein. The table includes fewer than 800,000 distinct CDR3 sequences, roughly 14% detected once. The starting material was PBMCs from blood, obtained 11 to 12 days after vaccination. Source of these receptors: a man aged 45 to 65 who received an inactivated influenza vaccine.

Remarks on this clonotype: This may be a read error, as it is one base from a much larger clone. The chain is built from TRBV27 and TRBJ1-2, with D maybe TRBD1 (5 bases). Germline V CDR1 and CDR2: MNHEY, SMNVEV (reference sequence). V was cut by 3 bases and J by 4 bases, with 9 bases left in between. The CDR3 length is 13 residues. The DNA for the CDR3 is TGTGCCAGCAGTTTCGACAGTGGCTATGGCTACACCTTC. It is translated as CASSFDSGYGYTF.

The chain combines TRBV7-9 with TRBJ2-5; TRBD2 might be the D (5 bases). The V end lost 0 bases, the J end lost 3 bases, and 11 bases lay between the germline ends. This CDR3 spans 15 amino acids. Germline CDR1 SEHNR, CDR2 FQNEAQ (reference sequence). The CDR3 sequence is CASSLALWEKETQYF. The CDR3 DNA is TGTGCCAGCAGCTTAGCATTGTGGGAGAAAGAGACCCAGTACTTC.

This rearrangement joins TRBV24-1 to TRBJ2-6; TRBD1 matches at 7 bases. V gave up 3 bases and J gave up 0 bases; unmatched junction bases: 1. This CDR3 has 16 residues. Germline values: CDR1 KGHDR, CDR2 SFDVKD. CDR3 DNA sequence: TGTGCCACCAGTGATCGACAGGGCTCTGGGGCCAACGTCCTGACTTTC. The encoded protein is CATSDRQGSGANVLTF.

This clonotype has only a few counts. The chain couples TRBV2 to TRBJ2-4; D gene ambiguous. The CDR3 contains 14 residues. From germline, CDR1 is SNHLY and CDR2 FYNNEI. Trimming shortened V by 0 bases and J by 9 bases, and 12 bases separated the two germline ends. The CDR3 loop is CASSEAASTGIQYF. The CDR3 coding sequence is TGTGCCAGCAGTGAAGCGGCAAGCACGGGCATTCAGTACTTC. Together with reference TRBV2 and TRBJ2-4, the CDR3 gives the full variable domain: EPEVTQTPSHQVTQMGQEVILRCVPISNHLYFYWYRQILGQKVEFLVSFYNNEISEKSEIFDDQFSVERPDGSNFTLKIRSTKLEDSAMYFCASSEAASTGIQYFGAGTRLSVL.

This clonotype was counted at least ten times. The J gene is TRBJ1-5, the V gene TRBV6-2 or TRBV6-3; no clear D. The V gene lost 0 bases and the J gene lost 3 bases, with 9 bases spanning the gap. This CDR3 is 15 amino acids long. Germline-derived CDR1 and CDR2 are MNHEY and SVGEGT. As DNA, the CDR3 is TGTGCCAGCAGTTACTCAGAGGGCTACAATCAGCCCCAGCATTTT. Its translation is CASSYSEGYNQPQHF.

This chain uses TRBV27 with TRBJ2-1; no clear D. The CDR3 runs to 15 residues. The germline V gene has CDR1 MNHEY and CDR2 SMNVEV (reference sequence). Trimming shortened V by 6 bases and J by 5 bases, and 17 bases separated the two germline ends. The CDR3 nucleotides are TGTGCCAGCAGGACGTTCAGGACCAACGACAATGAGCAGTTCTTC. It is translated as CASRTFRTNDNEQFF.

This clonotype has only a few counts. V gene TRBV5-1 combines with J gene TRBJ1-3, with 7 bases that match TRBD1. This CDR3 has 14 amino acids. In germline, CDR1 is SGHRS, CDR2 YFSETQ. The J segment lost 4 bases and the V segment lost 0 bases, leaving 1 base of the junction unmatched. The CDR3 is CASSLAGQGNTIYF. CDR3 nucleotide sequence: TGCGCCAGCAGCTTGGCGGGACAGGGAAACACCATATATTTT.

The gene calls are TRBV20-1 and TRBJ2-6; D perhaps matches TRBD1 (5 bases). The length of the CDR3 is 14 residues. V lost 6 bases and J 4 bases, leaving 13 bases between the germline ends. In germline, CDR1 is DFQATT, CDR2 SNEGSKA (reference sequence). This chain's CDR3 is CSASQGSGANVLTF. DNA for the CDR3: TGCAGTGCGAGTCAGGGATCGGGGGCCAACGTCCTGACTTTC.

V and J are TRBV7-8 and TRBJ2-3; a weak D match, TRBD2 (5 bases). The CDR3 totals 15 residues. Trimming removed 6 bases from V and 0 bases from J, with 13 bases in between. Looked up from germline, CDR1 is SGHVS and CDR2 is FQNEAQ. CDR3 sequence (DNA): TGTGCCAGCAGGCCACCGGGATCCAGCACAGATACGCAGTATTTT. Its protein product is CASRPPGSSTDTQYF.

This clonotype was observed a few times. CDR3 sequence: CASSPGQGGSTGELFF. The DNA for the CDR3 is TGTGCCAGCAGCCCCGGACAGGGAGGGAGCACCGGGGAGCTGTTTTTT. The rearrangement links TRBV9 to TRBJ2-2; D perhaps matches TRBD1 (8 bases). Trimming took 4 bases from V and 4 from J, leaving 17 bases between them. Germline V gene data show CDR1 as SGDLS and CDR2 as YYNGEE. CDR3 length: 16 amino acids.

The sample holds a few counts of this clonotype. This chain uses TRBV7-2 with TRBJ1-3; TRBD1 aligns across 9 bases. With V trimmed by 5 bases and J by 2 bases, 4 bases remained unmatched. CDR3 length: 15 amino acids. From germline, CDR1 is SGHTA and CDR2 FQGNSA. The chain's CDR3 is CASSIQGAAGNTIYF. CDR3 nucleotides: TGTGCCAGCAGCATACAGGGGGCTGCTGGAAACACCATATATTTT.

The chain joins TRBV11-2 to TRBJ2-1; TRBD2 matches 7 bases. This CDR3 has 19 residues. With 0 bases clipped from V and 8 bases from J, the junction kept 19 bases outside the gene matches. Germline values: CDR1 SGHAT, CDR2 FQNNGV. CDR3 sequence (DNA): TGTGCCAGCAGCTTAGAAGGTTCTGGGCGGGAGTATCGGAGGGATGAGCAGTTCTTC. Its translation: CASSLEGSGREYRRDEQFF. The full variable domain, in which reference TRBV11-2 and TRBJ2-1 provide the parts outside the CDR3, is EAGVAQSPRYKIIEKRQSVAFWCNPISGHATLYWYQQILGQGPKLLIQFQNNGVVDDSQLPKDRFSAERLKGVDSTLKIQPAKLEDSAVYLCASSLEGSGREYRRDEQFFGPGTRLTVL.

The rearrangement links TRBV7-2 to TRBJ2-5; 9 bases line up with TRBD1. CDR3 size: 15 residues. V was clipped by 7 bases and J by 5 bases; unmatched bases: 11. Germline values: CDR1 SGHTA, CDR2 FQGNSA. CDR3: CASIRGGTGRETQYF. CDR3 DNA sequence: TGTGCCAGCATCCGAGGGGGGACAGGGAGGGAGACCCAGTACTTC.

The chain uses TRBV18 and TRBJ2-3, with D perhaps matching TRBD2 (6 bases). CDR1 is KGHSH and CDR2 is LQKENI in the germline V gene. Trimming took 2 bases from V and 0 from J, leaving 9 bases between them. The CDR3 contains 15 residues. The CDR3 sequence is CASSPGEVSTDTQYF. CDR3 DNA: TGTGCCAGCTCACCAGGGGAGGTAAGCACAGATACGCAGTATTTT. The full variable domain, rest sourced from reference TRBV18 and TRBJ2-3, is NAGVMQNPRHLVRRRGQEARLRCSPMKGHSHVYWYRQLPEEGLKFMVYLQKENIIDESGMPKERFSAEFPKEGPSILRIQQVVRGDSAAYFCASSPGEVSTDTQYFGPGTRLTVL.

The chain couples TRBV20-1 to TRBJ2-1; no reliable D call. The CDR3 runs 12 residues. CDR1 and CDR2 from the germline V gene are DFQATT and SNEGSKA (reference sequence). Trimming removed 5 bases from V and 4 bases from J, with 9 bases in between. The CDR3 region is CSAATDYNEQFF. The CDR3 nucleotides are TGCAGTGCTGCTACTGATTACAATGAGCAGTTCTTC.

This clonotype was seen a single time. The gene calls are TRBV12-3 or TRBV12-4 and TRBJ2-4; D is perhaps TRBD1 or TRBD2 (5 bases each). CDR3 length: 17 amino acids. Trimming shortened V by 3 bases and J by 0 bases, and 15 bases separated the two germline ends. This CDR3 reads CASSFFSGTVAKNIQYF. The CDR3 DNA follows: TGTGCCAGCAGTTTCTTTTCCGGGACCGTAGCCAAAAACATTCAGTACTTC.

This clonotype turned up a few times. The DNA of the CDR3 is TGTGCCAGCAGAGAAACCCGCGTAGGTGGGTTAAATGAGCAGTTCTTC. Residues: CASRETRVGGLNEQFF. The V and J genes are TRBV7-2 and TRBJ2-1; D is undetermined. Trimming removed 6 bases from V and 7 bases from J, with 22 bases in between. There are 16 residues in the CDR3. CDR1 and CDR2 from the germline V gene are SGHTA and FQGNSA. Variable domain in full (rest from reference TRBV7-2 and TRBJ2-1): GAGVSQSPSNKVTEKGKDVELRCDPISGHTALYWYRQSLGQGLEFLIYFQGNSAPDKSGLPSDRFSAERTGGSVSTLTIQRTQQEDSAVYLCASRETRVGGLNEQFFGPGTRLTVL.

This chain links TRBV20-1 with TRBJ2-3; 8 bases are shared with TRBD1. The V and J ends lost 6 bases and 2 bases, in that order; junction bases with no gene match: 10. This CDR3 has 15 residues. Germline V gives CDR1 DFQATT, CDR2 SNEGSKA (reference sequence). CDR3 sequence: CSANDRDRITDTQYF. The DNA for the CDR3 is TGCAGTGCCAATGACCGGGACAGGATCACAGATACGCAGTATTTT.

CDR3 sequence reads: CASSSTYAGGEKLFF. CDR3 coding DNA: TGTGCCAGCAGCTCAACCTACGCGGGGGGTGAAAAACTGTTTTTT. The rearrangement uses TRBV12-3 or TRBV12-4 and TRBJ1-4, with TRBD1 as a possible D gene (5 bases). V lost 6 bases, J lost 7 bases, and 18 bases lay in between. CDR3 length: 15 amino acids.

J is TRBJ1-2 and V is TRBV5-5; D remains unclear. The CDR3 runs 17 residues. Germline CDR1 reads SGHKS; CDR2 reads YYEKEE (reference sequence). V lost 5 bases to trimming and J lost 0 bases, with 20 bases between them. CDR3 amino acids: CASSFSGLEGSNYGYTF. The CDR3, as DNA: TGTGCCAGCAGTTTTTCGGGCCTGGAGGGCTCTAACTATGGCTACACCTTC.

The sample holds many counts of this clonotype. One junction end does not reproduce the germline sequence, and a read error may be involved. The V and J genes are TRBV12-3 or TRBV12-4 and TRBJ1-5; D uncertain. The CDR3 runs to 13 residues. The CDR3 nucleotides are TGCGCCAGCAGCTTAGCTAGCAATCAGCCCCAGCATTTT. Its translation is CASSLASNQPQHF.

The sample holds a few counts of this clonotype. The chain uses TRBV20-1 and TRBJ2-3; the D is unclear. Germline assignment: CDR1 DFQATT and CDR2 SNEGSKA (reference sequence). The CDR3 runs 16 residues. V was trimmed by 3 bases and J by 2 bases, leaving 18 bases between them. The CDR3 protein is CSARHLLSQATDTQYF. CDR3 nucleotides: TGCAGTGCTAGGCATCTACTTAGCCAGGCCACAGATACGCAGTATTTT.

V usage is TRBV28 and J usage is TRBJ2-1; D tentatively fits TRBD1 or TRBD2 (5 bases each). Deletions cut 6 bases from V and 8 bases from J, with 20 bases between. Germline V gene lookup returns CDR1 MDHEN and CDR2 SYDVKM. The length of the CDR3 is 15 residues. The DNA of the CDR3 is TGTGCCAGCAGGCCAGTTCAGGGCGGGCTGGATGAGCAGTTCTTC. It translates to CASRPVQGGLDEQFF.

The gene calls are TRBV5-1 and TRBJ1-4; 11 bases are shared with TRBD1. V was pared by 3 bases and J by 7 bases, with 14 bases of the junction left unmatched. Looked up from germline, CDR1 is SGHRS and CDR2 is YFSETQ. The CDR3 contains 18 residues. In DNA, the CDR3 is TGCGCCAGCAGCTCCGGACAGGGGGCGAGTCAGGGGGGTGAAAAACTGTTTTTT. Its protein is CASSSGQGASQGGEKLFF.

This chain uses TRBV18 with TRBJ2-5; D unresolved. Per germline, CDR1 KGHSH and CDR2 LQKENI. The CDR3 length is 10 residues. V was shortened by 5 bases and J by 5 bases, with 3 bases between the two germline ends. The CDR3 spells CASSAETQYF. In DNA, the CDR3 is TGTGCCAGCTCAGCGGAGACCCAGTACTTC.